This T cell receptor beta chain was sequenced during a study of cytomegalovirus exposure and HLA in healthy donors. Study results and caveats: It was taken for granted in presence/absence analyses that sequencing depth across donors was roughly uniform. An analysis that came later showed most CMV-associated TCR beta chains appearing HLA-restricted.

For this clone: Its specificity is not known.

PCR amplification relied on 60 Vbeta primers (plus 13 Jbeta primers). Method: immunoSEQ multiplex PCR; TCRdb's copy keeps in-frame clones and lacks some. Among 100,000 to 150,000 clones, more than 70% were seen once, and the ten largest hold 4.2%. The V end was cut by 4 bases, the J end by 4 bases, with 10 bases between. The V gene's germline CDR1 is MNHNS and CDR2 SASEGT. The length of the CDR3 is 13 residues. The J gene is TRBJ1-1, the V gene TRBV6-1; D is perhaps TRBD1 (6 bases). The specimen was PBMCs. The sequence was collected from a man aged 45 to 65 in good health and CMV-seropositive. CDR3 nucleotide sequence: TGTGCCAGCAGTGGTCAACAGGGCACTGAAGCTTTCTTT. It is translated as CASSGQQGTEAFF.